One and the same sample provided the 2 T cell receptor beta chains below, sequenced in a study of blood T cell repertoires in COVID-19 (dated by TCRdb to 2018 to 2021). Libraries were made using the immunoSEQ multiplex PCR assay. The source is immuneACCESS, and TCRdb retained only in-frame sequences with V and J called. Part of the clones is not carried over; for the studies checked, unresolved V genes explain less than half of this, and the remainder is unexplained. The sample contains roughly 100,000 clones, roughly three quarters of them found a single time. The top ten clones comprise approximately 10% of the sample. The sequenced sample was peripheral blood. These receptors were taken from an elderly woman with acute or convalescent COVID-19.

This sequence joins TRBV25-1 and TRBJ2-3, with 7 bases aligning to TRBD2. The CDR3 covers 13 residues. The V and J ends lost 7 bases and 3 bases, in that order; junction bases with no gene match: 4. Germline loops: CDR1 MGHDK, CDR2 SYGVNS. For the CDR3, the DNA is TGTGCCAGCATGTACGGGGGGACAGATACGCAGTATTTT. Its translation: CASMYGGTDTQYF.

This clone was seen only once. The chain employs TRBV25-1 and TRBJ1-1; D is unclear. CDR3 length: 13 amino acids. CDR1 and CDR2 (germline): MGHDK, SYGVNS. Trimming took off 7 bases at V and 1 base at J, with 10 bases between the two ends. The CDR3 here is CASNSMGNTEAFF. The CDR3 DNA reads as TGTGCCAGCAACAGTATGGGGAACACTGAAGCTTTCTTT. The entire variable domain, with the rest obtained from reference TRBV25-1 and TRBJ1-1, is as follows: EADIYQTPRYLVIGTGKKITLECSQTMGHDKMYWYQQDPGMELHLIHYSYGVNSTEKGDLSSESTVSRIRTEHFPLTLESARPSHTSQYLCASNSMGNTEAFFGQGTRLTVV.